These 24 T cell receptor beta chains were sequenced from one sample in a study of blood T cell repertoires in COVID-19. The repertoire was sequenced with immunoSEQ multiplex PCR; TCRdb's copy has only in-frame clones and lacks some. This sample yields about 97,000 clones, of which about 89% are seen a single time; 15% to 20% belongs to the top ten. Sequencing input: peripheral blood. Every receptor here comes from a man between 50 and 59 years old with acute or convalescent COVID-19.

This sequence joins TRBV9 and TRBJ2-3, with D perhaps TRBD2 (6 bases). The CDR3 length is 17 residues. V lost 0 bases to trimming and J lost 1 base, with 15 bases between them. CDR1 is SGDLS and CDR2 is YYNGEE in the germline V gene. CDR3 coding DNA: TGTGCCAGCAGCGTAGAATCCCTCGGGAGAGGCACAGATACGCAGTATTTT. Translating it yields CASSVESLGRGTDTQYF. The full variable domain, its missing parts supplied by reference TRBV9 and TRBJ2-3, is DSGVTQTPKHLITATGQRVTLRCSPRSGDLSVYWYQQSLDQGLQFLIQYYNGEERAKGNILERFSAQQFPDLHSELNLSSLELGDSALYFCASSVESLGRGTDTQYFGPGTRLTVL.

The chain combines TRBV19 with TRBJ1-5, with a weak D call TRBD1 (6 bases). The germline V gene has CDR1 LNHDA and CDR2 SQIVND (reference sequence). The CDR3 is 14 residues long. V was trimmed by 6 bases and J by 0 bases, leaving 9 bases between them. CDR3 sequence: CASRRGASNQPQHF. In DNA form, the CDR3 reads TGTGCCAGTAGGCGGGGGGCTAGCAATCAGCCCCAGCATTTT.

V and J are TRBV3-1 (or the pseudogene TRBV3-2) and TRBJ2-1; 10 bases line up with TRBD2. Germline loops: CDR1 LGHDT, CDR2 YNNKEL (reference sequence). V lost 7 bases, J lost 10 bases, and 13 bases stayed unmatched. The CDR3 extends over 15 amino acids. This CDR3 reads CASIRSGGPWPEQFF. For the CDR3, the DNA is TGTGCCAGCATTCGTAGCGGGGGGCCCTGGCCAGAGCAGTTCTTC.

This chain uses TRBV5-4 with TRBJ2-7; 10 nucleotides match TRBD1. Trimming took 4 bases from V and 5 from J; bases not matched to a gene: 9. Germline V gene data show CDR1 as SGHNT and CDR2 as YYREEE (reference sequence). The CDR3 runs 15 residues. The CDR3 sequence is CASSAPGQGLDEQYF. CDR3 coding DNA: TGTGCCAGCAGCGCCCCGGGACAGGGGTTGGACGAGCAGTACTTC.

The chain employs TRBV19 and TRBJ1-1; D might be TRBD1 (5 bases). This CDR3 is built from 13 residues. The V end was cut by 5 bases, the J end by 5 bases, with 12 bases between. In germline, CDR1 is LNHDA, CDR2 SQIVND (reference sequence). For the CDR3, the DNA is TGTGCCAGTAGTCCCAACGGGGGAACTGAAGCTTTCTTT. This sequence encodes CASSPNGGTEAFF.

This clone was found a few times. The chain carries TRBV5-8 and TRBJ1-2, with a tentative D call TRBD1 (5 bases). V was trimmed by 0 bases and J by 0 bases, leaving 12 bases between them. The CDR3 spans 16 residues. The germline CDR1 and CDR2 sequences are SGHTS and YDEGEE. Here the CDR3 reads CASSLEGVRANYGYTF. The DNA of the CDR3 is TGTGCCAGCAGCTTGGAAGGGGTCCGAGCTAACTATGGCTACACCTTC.

V and J are TRBV4-1 and TRBJ2-3, with 8 bases aligning to TRBD2. In germline, CDR1 is MGHRA, CDR2 YSYEKL. J was trimmed by 3 bases and V by 1 base; bases with no gene match: 6. The CDR3 covers 16 residues. The CDR3 sequence: CASSQGVGGATDTQYF. The CDR3 DNA reads TGCGCCAGCAGCCAAGGGGTCGGGGGGGCTACAGATACGCAGTATTTT.

This clone was seen once. The rearrangement joins TRBV10-3 to TRBJ2-7; D not resolved. The CDR3 runs 14 residues. V was shortened by 0 bases and J by 7 bases, with 13 bases between the two germline ends. CDR1 ENHRY and CDR2 SYGVKD come from the germline V gene. The CDR3 DNA is TGTGCCATCAGTGAGTCTCACGGGTCCCTTGAGCAGTACTTC. Translating gives CAISESHGSLEQYF.

The chain is built from TRBV18 and TRBJ2-7, with a possible D match to TRBD2 (6 bases). The CDR3 runs 15 residues. Trimming stripped 6 bases from V and 1 base from J, with 16 bases between. Germline loops: CDR1 KGHSH, CDR2 LQKENI. The CDR3 reads CASSPFAGSSYEQYF. The CDR3 DNA reads as TGTGCCAGCTCCCCATTTGCGGGGTCTTCCTACGAGCAGTACTTC.

This clone appeared many times. Written as DNA, the CDR3 is TGTGCCAGCAGCCAAGTCTTGACGGCGGGGTTGTTCTTC. The encoded protein is CASSQVLTAGLFF. V and J are TRBV14 and TRBJ2-1, with D tentatively TRBD2 (6 bases). Germline assignment: CDR1 SGHDN and CDR2 FVKESK. The CDR3 is 13 residues long. V lost 1 base to trimming and J lost 15 bases, with 16 bases between them.

This chain uses TRBV7-4 with TRBJ1-2, with D hard to call. Trimming stripped 6 bases from V and 0 bases from J, with 14 bases between. The CDR3 covers 15 residues. In germline, CDR1 is SGHVT, CDR2 SQSDAQ. Here the CDR3 DNA reads TGTGCCAGCAGTCTTCCTGGCATGACTAACTATGGCTACACCTTC. Translation gives CASSLPGMTNYGYTF. The whole variable domain, remainder taken from reference TRBV7-4 and TRBJ1-2, is GAGVSQSPRYKVAKRGRDVALRCDSISGHVTLYWYRQTLGQGSEVLTYSQSDAQRDKSGRPSGRFSAERPERSVSTLKIQRTEQGDSAVYLCASSLPGMTNYGYTFGSGTRLTVV.

The gene calls are TRBV5-1 and TRBJ2-5; 15 bases match TRBD2. V was clipped by 4 bases and J by 4 bases; unmatched bases: 8. The germline V gene encodes CDR1 SGHRS and CDR2 YFSETQ. The length of the CDR3 is 17 residues. The CDR3 DNA reads TGCGCCAGCAGCCCCGGACTAGCGGGGGGGTTAGTAGAGACCCAGTACTTC. It specifies CASSPGLAGGLVETQYF.

This clone was seen just once. The rearrangement uses TRBV6-5 and TRBJ1-1; D gene uncertain. This CDR3 spans 14 amino acids. The germline CDR1 and CDR2 sequences are MNHEY and SVGAGI. Trimming stripped 4 bases from V and 1 base from J, with 10 bases between. This CDR3 reads CASSSGWGNTEAFF. CDR3 nucleotide sequence: TGTGCCAGCAGTTCGGGATGGGGGAACACTGAAGCTTTCTTT.

The genes are TRBV4-3 and TRBJ1-5, with TRBD1 identical over 9 bases. In germline, CDR1 is LGHNA, CDR2 YSLEER. There are 16 residues in the CDR3. V shed 3 bases, J shed 5 bases, and the junction held 8 bases outside the gene matches. CDR3 coding DNA: TGCGCCAGCAGCCATTTCCGGACAGGGGTCTATCAGCCCCAGCATTTT. Encoded protein: CASSHFRTGVYQPQHF.

J is TRBJ2-3 and V is TRBV19, with D perhaps TRBD1 (6 bases). V was shortened by 7 bases and J by 6 bases, with 17 bases between the two germline ends. This CDR3 is 14 amino acids long. CDR1 is LNHDA, CDR2 SQIVND, per germline (reference sequence). The CDR3 reads CASTPTGSVDTQYF. The CDR3 region has the DNA TGTGCCAGTACCCCGACAGGTTCAGTGGATACGCAGTATTTT.

The gene calls are TRBV28 and TRBJ1-2; maybe TRBD1 (6 bases). V was trimmed by 6 bases and J by 2 bases, leaving 31 bases between them. Germline CDR1 MDHEN, CDR2 SYDVKM. The CDR3 runs to 20 residues. CDR3 in amino acids: CASRGSTRGGIKYLNYGYTF. The CDR3 bases are TGTGCCAGCAGGGGGTCCACCAGGGGTGGAATTAAGTATCTCAACTATGGCTACACCTTC.

For this clone: This sample also contains other DNA sequences that code for the same CDR3. The chain combines TRBV7-8 with TRBJ1-5; the match to TRBD1 covers 10 bases. Trimming removed 3 bases from V and 2 bases from J; junction bases left unmatched: 4. This CDR3 has 16 residues. CDR1 is SGHVS and CDR2 is FQNEAQ in the germline V gene. The CDR3 is CASSFPGTGGNQPQHF. In DNA, the CDR3 is TGTGCCAGCAGCTTCCCAGGGACAGGGGGCAATCAGCCCCAGCATTTT.

The chain recombines TRBV27 with TRBJ1-2; TRBD1 aligns across 11 bases. The CDR3 length is 13 residues. The germline V gene encodes CDR1 MNHEY and CDR2 SMNVEV (reference sequence). J lost 8 bases, V lost 7 bases, and 6 bases had no gene match. The CDR3 reads CASTTGQGGGYTF. The CDR3 DNA sequence: TGTGCCAGCACCACGGGACAGGGGGGCGGCTACACCTTC.

This sequence joins TRBV6-5 and TRBJ1-2, with D perhaps matching TRBD1 (6 bases). The V end was cut by 2 bases, the J end by 4 bases, with 11 bases between. Germline V CDR1 and CDR2: MNHEY, SVGAGI. This CDR3 contains 14 residues. In DNA, the CDR3 is TGTGCCAGCAGTTACCAGCAGGGGAGCTATGGCTACACCTTC. This translates into CASSYQQGSYGYTF.

The chain recombines TRBV6-2 or TRBV6-3 with TRBJ2-2; TRBD1 aligns across 7 bases. This CDR3 is built from 16 residues. Germline trimming cut 5 bases from V and 6 bases from J; bases unmatched to any gene: 12. The germline CDR1 and CDR2 sequences are MNHEY and SVGEGT. The DNA for the CDR3 is TGTGCCAGCAGTAAATACCCCAGGGGGATTTCCGGGGAGCTGTTTTTT. Translation gives CASSKYPRGISGELFF.

V gene TRBV18 combines with J gene TRBJ1-5, with a weak D call TRBD1 (5 bases). Germline loops: CDR1 KGHSH, CDR2 LQKENI. This CDR3 has 13 residues. V was shortened by 5 bases and J by 7 bases, with 12 bases between the two germline ends. The CDR3 region has the DNA TGTGCCAGCTCATCCCTTGGGGCGCAGCCCCAGCATTTT. It translates to CASSSLGAQPQHF. The full variable domain, with the rest looked up from reference TRBV18 and TRBJ1-5, is NAGVMQNPRHLVRRRGQEARLRCSPMKGHSHVYWYRQLPEEGLKFMVYLQKENIIDESGMPKERFSAEFPKEGPSILRIQQVVRGDSAAYFCASSSLGAQPQHFGDGTRLSIL.

V gene TRBV2 combines with J gene TRBJ2-2; tentatively, D is TRBD1 (6 bases). This CDR3 has 16 amino acids. Per the germline V gene, CDR1 is SNHLY and CDR2 is FYNNEI. V dropped 4 bases and J dropped 6 bases, with 18 bases sitting between them. Here the CDR3 reads CASSAAGTRQAGELFF. For the CDR3, the DNA is TGTGCCAGCAGTGCCGCCGGGACAAGGCAAGCCGGGGAGCTGTTTTTT. Filled out from reference TRBV2 and TRBJ2-2, the complete variable domain reads EPEVTQTPSHQVTQMGQEVILRCVPISNHLYFYWYRQILGQKVEFLVSFYNNEISEKSEIFDDQFSVERPDGSNFTLKIRSTKLEDSAMYFCASSAAGTRQAGELFFGEGSRLTVL.

The table lists this clone with a few counts. V gene TRBV9 combines with J gene TRBJ2-3, with 9 bases identical to TRBD2. Trimming took 3 bases from V and 6 from J; bases not matched to a gene: 11. The CDR3 runs 16 residues. CDR1 is SGDLS, CDR2 YYNGEE, per germline. The CDR3 DNA follows: TGTGCCAGCAGCGCCACGACTAGCGGTGGCGGTGATACGCAGTATTTT. Translation: CASSATTSGGGDTQYF.

CDR3 sequence: CASSVGAFYGYTF. The DNA of the CDR3 is TGTGCCAGCAGCGTAGGGGCCTTTTATGGCTACACCTTC. V is TRBV9 and J is TRBJ1-2; D is unresolved. The CDR3 is 13 residues long. Deletions cut 0 bases from V and 5 bases from J, with 8 bases between. Germline loops: CDR1 SGDLS, CDR2 YYNGEE.